The clone carrying this T cell receptor beta chain has at least ten counts. Here immunoSEQ multiplex PCR was the method, and the copy in TCRdb shows in-frame clones only, minus some. The sample includes about 300,000 clones, more than 70% of them seen just once. This CDR3 spans 16 amino acids. Germline CDR1 is SGHAT and CDR2 is FQNNGV. V dropped 5 bases and J dropped 5; count of bases not matched to a gene: 13. The data are from a study of blood T cell repertoires in COVID-19. The V and J genes are TRBV11-2 and TRBJ2-5; the match to TRBD1 covers 8 bases. This TCR was recovered from a woman in her 50s with acute or convalescent COVID-19. The sequenced sample consisted of peripheral blood. CDR3: CASSEVTGANSETQYF. CDR3 DNA: TGTGCCAGCAGCGAAGTGACAGGGGCAAATTCGGAGACCCAGTACTTC.